The present TCR beta chain was sequenced within a study of identical twins. The CDR3 covers 15 residues. The germline V gene encodes CDR1 LGHNA and CDR2 YSLEER. With 4 bases clipped from V and 4 bases from J, the junction kept 5 bases outside the gene matches. It was template switching that added a universal primer site, and there were unique molecular identifiers on the cDNA. TCRdb fed the 5' RACE reads into MiXCR, producing one record per CDR3 protein. The top ten hold 1.9% of the sample, which has 200,000 to 250,000 distinct CDR3 sequences, 7.5% seen once. Study-level results: The abundant beta clonotypes from cord blood had fewer insertions, and memory repertoires had none of this. Researchers caution that invariant MAIT and iNKT cells could partly confound zero-insertion analyses.

Comments on this clonotype: What it binds is not known.

Separately, the same data were catalogued under a study of yellow fever vaccine responses in identical twins. From that paper: Twins' vaccine T cell response reportedly seemed partly convergent, partly personalized.

This TCR was recovered from a woman under 30 in good health. Sequenced input: memory (CD45RO+) T cells sorted from blood. This sequence joins TRBV4-3 and TRBJ2-2; the match to TRBD2 covers 8 bases. The CDR3 coding sequence is TGCGCCAGCAGCCCGACTAGCGTCGGCACCGGGGAGCTGTTTTTT. Protein: CASSPTSVGTGELFF.